The next 9 T cell receptor beta chains were all read from a single sample in a study of cytomegalovirus exposure and HLA in healthy donors. Primers: 60 Vbeta forward and 13 Jbeta reverse. Assay: immunoSEQ multiplex PCR; the TCRdb copy retains only in-frame clones and omits some. The table lists over 200,000 clones, roughly 79% of them singletons, with around 0.57% in the top ten. The source material was PBMCs. The receptors shown here come from a woman aged 40 to 50 in good health and CMV-seronegative.

J is TRBJ2-5 and V is TRBV10-2; maybe TRBD2 (7 bases). This CDR3 contains 13 residues. V dropped 6 bases and J dropped 2 bases, with 10 bases sitting between them. In germline, CDR1 is WSHSY, CDR2 SAAADI. The CDR3 here is CASRAGTQETQYF. The CDR3 DNA reads TGCGCCAGCAGAGCGGGGACACAAGAGACCCAGTACTTC.

The genes are TRBV30 and TRBJ1-4, with D possibly TRBD1 on 6 matching bases. There are 12 residues in the CDR3. Germline CDR1 is GTSNPN and CDR2 is SVGIG (reference sequence). Trimming shortened V by 1 base and J by 10 bases, and 10 bases separated the two germline ends. The CDR3 loop is CAWSEQGGKLFF. The CDR3 nucleotides read TGTGCCTGGAGTGAACAGGGTGGAAAACTGTTTTTT.

The rearrangement joins TRBV11-3 to TRBJ2-3, with 15 bases that match TRBD2. Germline CDR1 SGHNT, CDR2 YENEEA. V lost 1 base, J lost 3 bases, and 5 bases stayed unmatched. This CDR3 has 18 amino acids. CDR3 amino acids: CASSLVLGLAGGTDTQYF. The CDR3 bases are TGTGCCAGCAGCTTAGTCCTTGGACTAGCGGGGGGGACAGATACGCAGTATTTT. Full variable domain (rest looked up from reference TRBV11-3 and TRBJ2-3): EAGVVQSPRYKIIEKKQPVAFWCNPISGHNTLYWYLQNLGQGPELLIRYENEEAVDDSQLPKDRFSAERLKGVDSTLKIQPAELGDSAVYLCASSLVLGLAGGTDTQYFGPGTRLTVL.

CDR3 DNA: TGTGCCAGCAGCGGTCGGGGACAGGGAGACTATGGCTACACCTTC. This translates into CASSGRGQGDYGYTF. This rearrangement joins TRBV13 to TRBJ1-2, with TRBD1 identical over 9 bases. Unmatched junction bases numbered 7, after V lost 5 bases and J lost 3 bases. Germline CDR1 reads PRHDT; CDR2 reads FYEKMQ (reference sequence). The CDR3 has 15 amino acids.

J is TRBJ1-6 and V is TRBV4-1; possible D gene TRBD1, 6 bases. V was pared by 4 bases and J by 6 bases, with 16 bases between. Germline V gene lookup returns CDR1 MGHRA and CDR2 YSYEKL. The CDR3 has 16 residues. CDR3 DNA sequence: TGCGCCAGCAGCCTAAAGCAGGGGCCGGGTAATTCACCCCTCCACTTT. Amino acid sequence: CASSLKQGPGNSPLHF.

The gene calls are TRBV18 and TRBJ1-1; a possible D gene is TRBD1 (6 bases). Germline V gene sequence: CDR1 KGHSH, CDR2 LQKENI. With 4 bases removed from V and 6 bases from J, the gap between germline ends came to 15 bases. This CDR3 is built from 14 residues. CDR3: CASSLPTGIAEAFF. Written as DNA, the CDR3 is TGTGCCAGCTCACTCCCAACAGGGATCGCTGAAGCTTTCTTT.

The chain uses TRBV19 and TRBJ2-1; TRBD1 matches 9 bases. The V gene's germline CDR1 is LNHDA and CDR2 SQIVND (reference sequence). The CDR3 has 18 residues. The V segment lost 5 bases and the J segment 0 bases; nucleotides outside the gene matches: 11. The CDR3 spells CASSPHPGQGSSYNEQFF. In DNA form, the CDR3 reads TGTGCCAGTAGTCCTCACCCCGGACAGGGGAGCTCCTACAATGAGCAGTTCTTC.

This chain connects TRBV5-5 to TRBJ1-1, with 8 bases lining up with TRBD1. CDR3 length: 16 residues. Germline V gene data show CDR1 as SGHKS and CDR2 as YYEKEE (reference sequence). Germline trimming cut 2 bases from V and 11 bases from J; bases unmatched to any gene: 17. DNA for the CDR3: TGTGCCAGCAGCTTAAGGACAGGGACCGCCGGCACCGGGGCTTTCTTT. It yields the protein CASSLRTGTAGTGAFF.

The V call is TRBV30, the J call TRBJ1-1; the D is unclear. V was cut by 0 bases and J by 0 bases, with 11 bases left in between. The CDR3 loop spans 15 amino acids. The germline V gene encodes CDR1 GTSNPN and CDR2 SVGIG (reference sequence). CDR3 bases: TGTGCCTGGAGTGTACTCGAAGCTATGAACACTGAAGCTTTCTTT. Its protein product is CAWSVLEAMNTEAFF.